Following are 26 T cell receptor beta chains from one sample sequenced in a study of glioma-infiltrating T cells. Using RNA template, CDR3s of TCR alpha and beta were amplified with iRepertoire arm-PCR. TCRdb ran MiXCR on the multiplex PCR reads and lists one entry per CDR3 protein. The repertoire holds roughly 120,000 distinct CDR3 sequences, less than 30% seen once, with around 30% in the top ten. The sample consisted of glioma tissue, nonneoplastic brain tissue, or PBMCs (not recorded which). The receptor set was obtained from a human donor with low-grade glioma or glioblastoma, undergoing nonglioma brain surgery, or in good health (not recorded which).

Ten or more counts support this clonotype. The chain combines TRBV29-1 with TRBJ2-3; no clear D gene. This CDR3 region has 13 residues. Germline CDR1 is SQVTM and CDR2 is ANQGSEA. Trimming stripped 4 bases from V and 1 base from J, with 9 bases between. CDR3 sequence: CSVAHHGTDTQYF. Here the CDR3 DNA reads TGCAGCGTTGCTCACCACGGCACAGATACGCAGTATTTT.

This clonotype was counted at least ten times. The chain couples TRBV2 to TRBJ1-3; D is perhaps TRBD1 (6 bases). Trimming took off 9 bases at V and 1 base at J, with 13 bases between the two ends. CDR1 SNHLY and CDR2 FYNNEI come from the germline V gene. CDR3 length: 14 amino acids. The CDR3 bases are TGTGCCAGTTTAAGGGGGACTTCTGGAAACACCATATATTTT. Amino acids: CASLRGTSGNTIYF.

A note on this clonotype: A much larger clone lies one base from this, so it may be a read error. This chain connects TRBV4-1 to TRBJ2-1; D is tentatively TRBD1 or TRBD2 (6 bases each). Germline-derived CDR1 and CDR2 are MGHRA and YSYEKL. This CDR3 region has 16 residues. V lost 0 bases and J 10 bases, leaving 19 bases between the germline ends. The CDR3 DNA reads TGCGCCAGCAGCCAAGATCGAGGCCAGGGGAGGAGCGAGCAGTTCTTC. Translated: CASSQDRGQGRSEQFF.

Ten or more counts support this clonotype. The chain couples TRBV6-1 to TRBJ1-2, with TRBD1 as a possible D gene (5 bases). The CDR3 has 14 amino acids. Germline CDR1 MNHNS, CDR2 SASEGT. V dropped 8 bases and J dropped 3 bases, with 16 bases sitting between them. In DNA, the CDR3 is TGTGCCAGCGACGATCAGGGTAGAGACTATGGCTACACCTTC. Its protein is CASDDQGRDYGYTF.

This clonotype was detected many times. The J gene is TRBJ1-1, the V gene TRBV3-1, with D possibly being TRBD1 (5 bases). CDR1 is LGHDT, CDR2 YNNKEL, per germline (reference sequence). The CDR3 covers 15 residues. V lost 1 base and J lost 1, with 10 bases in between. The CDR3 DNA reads TGTGCCAGCAGCCAAGGGAGGGGTCAGAACACTGAAGCTTTCTTT. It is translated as CASSQGRGQNTEAFF.

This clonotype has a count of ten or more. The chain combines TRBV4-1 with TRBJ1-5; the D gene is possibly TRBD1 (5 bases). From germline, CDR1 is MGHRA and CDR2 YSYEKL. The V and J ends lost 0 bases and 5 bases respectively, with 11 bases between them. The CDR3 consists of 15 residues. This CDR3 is CASSQDGTGDQPQHF. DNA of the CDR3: TGCGCCAGCAGCCAAGATGGGACGGGAGATCAGCCCCAGCATTTT.

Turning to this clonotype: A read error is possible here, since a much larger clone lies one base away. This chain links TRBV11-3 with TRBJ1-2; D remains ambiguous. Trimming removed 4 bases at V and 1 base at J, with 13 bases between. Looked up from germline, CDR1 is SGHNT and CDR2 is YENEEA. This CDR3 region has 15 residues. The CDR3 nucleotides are TGTGCCAGCAGCTACGCCTCGGGCCATAACTATGGCTACACCTTC. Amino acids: CASSYASGHNYGYTF.

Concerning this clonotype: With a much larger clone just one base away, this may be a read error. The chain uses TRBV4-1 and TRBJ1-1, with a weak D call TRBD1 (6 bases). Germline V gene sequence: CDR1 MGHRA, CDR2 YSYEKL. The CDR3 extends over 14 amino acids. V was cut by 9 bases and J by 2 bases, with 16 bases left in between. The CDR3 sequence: CARSLTGFNTEAFF. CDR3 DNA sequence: TGCGCCAGAAGCTTGACAGGTTTCAACACTGAAGCTTTCTTT.

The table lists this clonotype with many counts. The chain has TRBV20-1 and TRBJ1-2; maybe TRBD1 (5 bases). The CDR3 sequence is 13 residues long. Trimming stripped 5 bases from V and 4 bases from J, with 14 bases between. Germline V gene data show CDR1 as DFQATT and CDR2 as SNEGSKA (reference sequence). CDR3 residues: CSAGRDLSYGYTF. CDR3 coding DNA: TGCAGTGCTGGCCGGGACCTAAGCTATGGCTACACCTTC.

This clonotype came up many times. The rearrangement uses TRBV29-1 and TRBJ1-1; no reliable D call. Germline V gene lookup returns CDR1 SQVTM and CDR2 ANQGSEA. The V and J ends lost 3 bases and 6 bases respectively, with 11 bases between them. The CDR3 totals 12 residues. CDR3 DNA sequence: TGCAGCGTTGAGGCTACCAGGCCTGAAGCTTTCTTT. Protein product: CSVEATRPEAFF. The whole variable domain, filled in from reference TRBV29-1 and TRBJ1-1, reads SAVISQKPSRDICQRGTSLTIQCQVDSQVTMMFWYRQQPGQSLTLIATANQGSEATYESGFVIDKFPISRPNLTFSTLTVSNMSPEDSSIYLCSVEATRPEAFFGQGTRLTVV.

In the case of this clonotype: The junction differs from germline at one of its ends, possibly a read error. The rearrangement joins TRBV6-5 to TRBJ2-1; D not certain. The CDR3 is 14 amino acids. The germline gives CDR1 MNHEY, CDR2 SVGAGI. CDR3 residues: CTSSLGRNINEQFF. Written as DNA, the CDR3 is TGTACCAGCAGTTTAGGACGGAATATCAATGAGCAGTTCTTC.

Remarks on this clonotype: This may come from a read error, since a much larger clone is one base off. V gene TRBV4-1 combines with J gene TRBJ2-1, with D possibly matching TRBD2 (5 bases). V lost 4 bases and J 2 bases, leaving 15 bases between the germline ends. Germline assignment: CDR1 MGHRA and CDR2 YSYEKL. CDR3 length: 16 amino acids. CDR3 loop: CASSLAWRWTYNEQFF. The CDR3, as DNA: TGCGCCAGCAGCCTAGCGTGGAGGTGGACCTACAATGAGCAGTTCTTC.

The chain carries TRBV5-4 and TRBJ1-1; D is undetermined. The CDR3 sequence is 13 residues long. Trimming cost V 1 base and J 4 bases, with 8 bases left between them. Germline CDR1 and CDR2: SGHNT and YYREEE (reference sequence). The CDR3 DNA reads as TGTGCCAGCAGCTTGTATATGATCACTGAAGCTTTCTTT. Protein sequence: CASSLYMITEAFF.

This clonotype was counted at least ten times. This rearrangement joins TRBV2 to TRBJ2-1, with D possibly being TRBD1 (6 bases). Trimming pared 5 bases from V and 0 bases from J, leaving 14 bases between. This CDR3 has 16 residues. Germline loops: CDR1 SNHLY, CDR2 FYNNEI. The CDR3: CASSYRAVSSYNEQFF. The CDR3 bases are TGTGCCAGCAGTTACAGGGCCGTTAGCTCCTACAATGAGCAGTTCTTC.

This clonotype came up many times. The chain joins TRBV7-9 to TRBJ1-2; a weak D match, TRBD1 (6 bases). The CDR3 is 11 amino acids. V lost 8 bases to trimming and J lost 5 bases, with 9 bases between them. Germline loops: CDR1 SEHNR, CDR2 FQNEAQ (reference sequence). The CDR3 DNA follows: TGTGCCAGCCGCGGACAGTATGGCTACACCTTC. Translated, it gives CASRGQYGYTF.

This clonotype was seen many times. The CDR3 region has the DNA TGTGCCAGCGCGTCCGGGACGGGCACTGAAGCTTTCTTT. Translation gives CASASGTGTEAFF. The chain joins TRBV18 to TRBJ1-1; possible D gene TRBD1, 5 bases. V gave up 8 bases and J gave up 4 bases, with 14 bases separating them. The CDR3 consists of 13 residues. The germline CDR1 and CDR2 sequences are KGHSH and LQKENI.

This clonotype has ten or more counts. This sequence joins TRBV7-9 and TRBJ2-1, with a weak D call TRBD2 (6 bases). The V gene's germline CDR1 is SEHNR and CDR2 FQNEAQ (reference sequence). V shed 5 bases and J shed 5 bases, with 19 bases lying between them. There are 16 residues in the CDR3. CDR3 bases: TGTGCCAGCAGCCTCCCTTACGGGAGAAAGAACAATGAGCAGTTCTTC. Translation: CASSLPYGRKNNEQFF. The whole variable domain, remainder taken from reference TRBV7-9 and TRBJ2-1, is DTGVSQNPRHKITKRGQNVTFRCDPISEHNRLYWYRQTLGQGPEFLTYFQNEAQLEKSRLLSDRFSAERPKGSFSTLEIQRTEQGDSAMYLCASSLPYGRKNNEQFFGPGTRLTVL.

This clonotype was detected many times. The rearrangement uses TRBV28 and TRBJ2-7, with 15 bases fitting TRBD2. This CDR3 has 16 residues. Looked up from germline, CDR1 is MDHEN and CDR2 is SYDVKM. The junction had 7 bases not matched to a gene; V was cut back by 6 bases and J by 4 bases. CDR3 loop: CASSPPGLAGGYEQYF. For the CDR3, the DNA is TGTGCCAGCAGCCCCCCCGGACTAGCGGGAGGGTACGAGCAGTACTTC.

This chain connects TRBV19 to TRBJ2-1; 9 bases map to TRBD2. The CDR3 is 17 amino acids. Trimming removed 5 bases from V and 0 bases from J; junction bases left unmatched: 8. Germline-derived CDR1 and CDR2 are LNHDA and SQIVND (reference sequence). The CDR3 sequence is CASSGLAGAASYNEQFF. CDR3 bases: TGTGCCAGTAGTGGCTTAGCGGGGGCAGCCTCCTACAATGAGCAGTTCTTC.

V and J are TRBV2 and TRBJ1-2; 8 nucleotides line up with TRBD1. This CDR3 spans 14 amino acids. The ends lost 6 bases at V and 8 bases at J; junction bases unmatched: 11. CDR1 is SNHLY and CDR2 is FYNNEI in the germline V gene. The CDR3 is CASSGTGLGGGYTF. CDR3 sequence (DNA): TGTGCCAGCAGCGGGACAGGCCTGGGGGGCGGCTACACCTTC. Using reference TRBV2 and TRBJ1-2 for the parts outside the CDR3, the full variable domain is EPEVTQTPSHQVTQMGQEVILRCVPISNHLYFYWYRQILGQKVEFLVSFYNNEISEKSEIFDDQFSVERPDGSNFTLKIRSTKLEDSAMYFCASSGTGLGGGYTFGSGTRLTVV.

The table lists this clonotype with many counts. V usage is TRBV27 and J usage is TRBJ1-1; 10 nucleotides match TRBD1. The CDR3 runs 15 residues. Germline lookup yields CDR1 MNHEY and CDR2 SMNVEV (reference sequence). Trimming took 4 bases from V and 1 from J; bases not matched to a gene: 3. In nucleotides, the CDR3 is TGTGCCAGCAGTTCACGGGACAGGGGGAACACTGAAGCTTTCTTT. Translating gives CASSSRDRGNTEAFF.

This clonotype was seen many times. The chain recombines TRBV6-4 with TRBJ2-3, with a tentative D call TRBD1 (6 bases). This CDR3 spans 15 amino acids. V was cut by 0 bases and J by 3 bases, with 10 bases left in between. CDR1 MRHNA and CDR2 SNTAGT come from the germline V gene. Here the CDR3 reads CASSDSRRGTDTQYF. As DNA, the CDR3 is TGTGCCAGCAGTGACTCGCGCAGGGGTACAGATACGCAGTATTTT.

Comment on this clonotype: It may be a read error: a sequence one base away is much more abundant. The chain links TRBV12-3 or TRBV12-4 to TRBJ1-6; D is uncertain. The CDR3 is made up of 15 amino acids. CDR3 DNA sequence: TGTGCCAGCAGTTTGGAGGGCACGGGGAATTCACCCCTCCAGTTT. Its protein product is CASSLEGTGNSPLQF.

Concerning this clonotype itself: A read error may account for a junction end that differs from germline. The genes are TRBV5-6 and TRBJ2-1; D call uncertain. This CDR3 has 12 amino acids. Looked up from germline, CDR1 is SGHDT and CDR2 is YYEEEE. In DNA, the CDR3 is TGTGTCAGCAGCTTCTCCTACAATGAGCAGTTCTTC. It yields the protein CVSSFSYNEQFF.

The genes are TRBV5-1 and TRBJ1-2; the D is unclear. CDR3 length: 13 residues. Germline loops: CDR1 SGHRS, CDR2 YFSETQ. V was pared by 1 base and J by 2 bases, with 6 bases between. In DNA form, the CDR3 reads TGCGCCAGCAGCTTGACCCTAAACTATGGCTACACCTTC. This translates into CASSLTLNYGYTF. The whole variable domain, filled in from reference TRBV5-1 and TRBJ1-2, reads KAGVTQTPRYLIKTRGQQVTLSCSPISGHRSVSWYQQTPGQGLQFLFEYFSETQRNKGNFPGRFSGRQFSNSRSEMNVSTLELGDSALYLCASSLTLNYGYTFGSGTRLTVV.

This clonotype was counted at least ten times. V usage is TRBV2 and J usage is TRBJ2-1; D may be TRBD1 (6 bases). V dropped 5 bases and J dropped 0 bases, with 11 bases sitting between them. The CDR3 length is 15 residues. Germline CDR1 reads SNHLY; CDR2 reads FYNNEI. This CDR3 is CASSSQGFSYNEQFF. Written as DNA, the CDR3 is TGTGCCAGCAGTTCACAGGGATTCTCCTACAATGAGCAGTTCTTC.